The 18 T cell receptor beta chains below come from one sample, sequenced in a study of T cells after yellow fever vaccination. Using its own MiXCR run on the 5' RACE reads, TCRdb lists one record per CDR3 protein. Seen here are around 610,000 distinct CDR3 sequences, roughly 14% observed once, and the top ten hold over 13%. The source was PBMCs, collected on the day of the yellow fever booster vaccination. The receptors derive from a man aged 25 to 40 who received the YFV17D yellow fever vaccine.

This clonotype occurred a few times. V and J are TRBV5-1 and TRBJ2-2; no reliable D call. Germline V lookup: CDR1 SGHRS, CDR2 YFSETQ. This CDR3 has 15 residues. V gave up 0 bases and J gave up 1 base, with 7 bases separating them. CDR3 sequence: CASSLDGVNTGELFF. In DNA, the CDR3 is TGCGCCAGCAGCTTGGATGGGGTGAACACCGGGGAGCTGTTTTTT.

The table lists this clonotype with a few counts. The chain carries TRBV29-1 and TRBJ1-2; possible D gene TRBD1, 5 bases. CDR3 length equals 13 residues. Germline CDR1 SQVTM, CDR2 ANQGSEA. Trimming stripped 6 bases from V and 4 bases from J, with 15 bases between. DNA for the CDR3: TGCAGCGTCTTCGGGGCAGCTAGCTATGGCTACACCTTC. Residues: CSVFGAASYGYTF.

The V gene is TRBV2, the J gene TRBJ2-7; 7 positions match TRBD1. Per the germline V gene, CDR1 is SNHLY and CDR2 is FYNNEI. Germline trimming cut 6 bases from V and 6 bases from J; bases unmatched to any gene: 14. The CDR3 has 15 residues. Here the CDR3 reads CASRLRDRDFSEQYF. DNA of the CDR3: TGTGCCAGCAGACTCCGGGACAGAGACTTTTCCGAGCAGTACTTC.

This clonotype was counted only a few times. The V and J genes are TRBV7-8 and TRBJ1-4, with a weak D call TRBD1 (6 bases). Trimming pared 5 bases from V and 7 bases from J, leaving 20 bases between. The CDR3 extends over 16 amino acids. CDR1 SGHVS and CDR2 FQNEAQ come from the germline V gene. The chain's CDR3 is CASSPGLFGGGEKLFF. DNA for the CDR3: TGTGCCAGCAGCCCAGGCCTGTTCGGGGGCGGTGAAAAACTGTTTTTT. The variable domain in full, with the rest retrieved from reference TRBV7-8 and TRBJ1-4, is GAGVSQSPRYKVAKRGQDVALRCDPISGHVSLFWYQQALGQGPEFLTYFQNEAQLDKSGLPSDRFFAERPEGSVSTLKIQRTQQEDSAVYLCASSPGLFGGGEKLFFGSGTQLSVL.

V is TRBV19 and J is TRBJ2-2; TRBD1 matches 8 bases. CDR1 is LNHDA and CDR2 is SQIVND in the germline V gene (reference sequence). The junction had 6 bases not matched to a gene; V was cut back by 6 bases and J by 3 bases. This CDR3 is built from 15 residues. CDR3 sequence reads: CASRNQGAHTGELFF. The CDR3 bases are TGTGCCAGTAGGAACCAGGGGGCGCACACCGGGGAGCTGTTTTTT.

This clonotype was observed a handful of times. This sequence joins TRBV7-2 and TRBJ2-5; D gene uncertain. The CDR3 sequence is 13 residues long. Trimming left V 1 base short and J 8 bases short, with 11 bases between. Per germline, CDR1 SGHTA and CDR2 FQGNSA. The CDR3, as DNA: TGTGCCAGCAGCTTAGTGGCTACACCAACCCAGTACTTC. Translated: CASSLVATPTQYF. The full variable domain, completed using reference TRBV7-2 and TRBJ2-5, is GAGVSQSPSNKVTEKGKDVELRCDPISGHTALYWYRQSLGQGLEFLIYFQGNSAPDKSGLPSDRFSAERTGGSVSTLTIQRTQQEDSAVYLCASSLVATPTQYFGPGTRLLVL.

The chain is built from TRBV20-1 and TRBJ1-4; D possibly corresponds to TRBD1 (5 bases). The CDR3 sequence is 15 residues long. V was cut by 2 bases and J by 3 bases, with 13 bases left in between. CDR1 and CDR2 (germline): DFQATT, SNEGSKA (reference sequence). CDR3 sequence (DNA): TGCAGTGCTAGATATAGGGGATCGGCTAATGAAAAACTGTTTTTT. Protein sequence: CSARYRGSANEKLFF.

This clonotype was seen a few times. The CDR3, as DNA: TGTGCCAGCAGCGGTACTAAGGGGGGACAGGGATCCGAGCAGTACTTC. Encoded protein: CASSGTKGGQGSEQYF. The rearrangement uses TRBV21-1 and TRBJ2-7; the DNA was not compared with TRBD1, the D call given in the table. TRBV21-1 is a pseudogene. The CDR3 consists of 16 residues.

This clonotype was seen ten or more times. The rearrangement uses TRBV20-1 and TRBJ2-5, with D possibly matching TRBD1 (6 bases). Germline V gene sequence: CDR1 DFQATT, CDR2 SNEGSKA (reference sequence). The CDR3 is 16 amino acids. The V gene lost 5 bases and the J gene lost 4 bases, with 23 bases spanning the gap. The DNA for the CDR3 is TGCAGTGCTTCCAGGACGACAGGCCAGTTGGTAGAGACCCAGTACTTC. This gives the protein CSASRTTGQLVETQYF.

V is TRBV19 and J is TRBJ2-1; the match to TRBD2 covers 8 bases. The CDR3 spans 15 residues. The V gene end was trimmed by 4 bases and the J gene end by 4 bases; junction bases not matched to a gene: 6. Germline V gene sequence: CDR1 LNHDA, CDR2 SQIVND (reference sequence). The CDR3 sequence: CASSRREVGYNEQFF. CDR3 DNA sequence: TGTGCCAGTAGTAGGCGGGAGGTGGGGTACAATGAGCAGTTCTTC.

The genes are TRBV30 and TRBJ2-1, with TRBD2 matching over 7 bases. Trimming removed 1 base from V and 5 bases from J; junction bases left unmatched: 5. The CDR3 extends over 14 amino acids. The germline V gene encodes CDR1 GTSNPN and CDR2 SVGIG (reference sequence). The CDR3 loop reads CAWSGTTSHNEQFF. Here the CDR3 DNA reads TGTGCCTGGAGTGGAACGACTAGCCACAATGAGCAGTTCTTC. The variable domain in full, with the rest retrieved from reference TRBV30 and TRBJ2-1, is SQTIHQWPATLVQPVGSPLSLECTVEGTSNPNLYWYRQAAGRGLQLLFYSVGIGQISSEVPQNLSASRPQDRQFILSSKKLLLSDSGFYLCAWSGTTSHNEQFFGPGTRLTVL.

V and J are TRBV29-1 and TRBJ2-7; 7 bases fit TRBD1. CDR3 length: 12 residues. The ends lost 4 bases at V and 4 bases at J; junction bases unmatched: 4. Germline loops: CDR1 SQVTM, CDR2 ANQGSEA. Here the CDR3 DNA reads TGCAGCGTTGGGGGACAGTTATACGAGCAGTACTTC. Translated: CSVGGQLYEQYF.

This clonotype was observed at least ten times. V is TRBV20-1 and J is TRBJ2-7; TRBD1 might be the D (6 bases). This CDR3 is 15 amino acids long. CDR1 and CDR2 from the germline V gene are DFQATT and SNEGSKA (reference sequence). V was shortened by 3 bases and J by 5 bases, with 20 bases between the two germline ends. The CDR3 loop is CSARMAAQGSHEQYF. The CDR3 region has the DNA TGCAGTGCTAGGATGGCGGCTCAGGGGAGTCACGAGCAGTACTTC.

Only a few counts were recorded for this clonotype. The V call is TRBV20-1, the J call TRBJ1-1; D is perhaps TRBD1 (5 bases). This CDR3 has 14 amino acids. Deletions cut 2 bases from V and 1 base from J, with 11 bases between. From germline, CDR1 is DFQATT and CDR2 SNEGSKA (reference sequence). Written as DNA, the CDR3 is TGCAGTGCTAGACTATCTCAGGGGAACACTGAAGCTTTCTTT. Translated, it gives CSARLSQGNTEAFF.

V gene TRBV20-1 combines with J gene TRBJ2-7, with D tentatively TRBD1 (5 bases). V was shortened by 0 bases and J by 8 bases, with 8 bases between the two germline ends. Germline CDR1 is DFQATT and CDR2 is SNEGSKA (reference sequence). CDR3 length: 11 residues. DNA for the CDR3: TGCAGTGCTAGAGATCAGGGCAAGCAGTACTTC. Its protein product is CSARDQGKQYF.

This clonotype was seen more than once but under ten times. The chain is built from TRBV5-1 and TRBJ2-7; 11 bases agree with TRBD2. CDR1 is SGHRS, CDR2 YFSETQ, per germline. The junction had 1 base not matched to a gene; V was cut back by 6 bases and J by 2 bases. The CDR3 covers 13 residues. In DNA, the CDR3 is TGCGCCAGCAAGGGACTAGCGGCCTACGAGCAGTACTTC. Translated, it gives CASKGLAAYEQYF. Full variable domain (outside the CDR3, taken from reference TRBV5-1 and TRBJ2-7): KAGVTQTPRYLIKTRGQQVTLSCSPISGHRSVSWYQQTPGQGLQFLFEYFSETQRNKGNFPGRFSGRQFSNSRSEMNVSTLELGDSALYLCASKGLAAYEQYFGPGTRLTVT.

The rearrangement links TRBV20-1 to TRBJ1-2; TRBD1 agrees at 11 bases. This CDR3 has 15 amino acids. CDR1 is DFQATT and CDR2 is SNEGSKA in the germline V gene (reference sequence). Losses at the gene ends were 6 bases for V and 6 bases for J; bases not matched to a gene: 12. CDR3 residues: CSATTRTGGANGYTF. CDR3 sequence (DNA): TGCAGTGCCACCACAAGGACAGGGGGCGCCAATGGCTACACCTTC.

The chain employs TRBV5-1 and TRBJ2-3, with D tentatively TRBD1 or TRBD2 (5 bases each). Germline lookup yields CDR1 SGHRS and CDR2 YFSETQ. V was trimmed by 3 bases and J by 3 bases, leaving 17 bases between them. The CDR3 runs 16 residues. The CDR3 spells CASSSGAVPGTDTQYF. The CDR3, as DNA: TGCGCCAGCAGCTCCGGGGCGGTGCCCGGGACAGATACGCAGTATTTT. Supplemented by reference TRBV5-1 and TRBJ2-3, the full variable domain reads KAGVTQTPRYLIKTRGQQVTLSCSPISGHRSVSWYQQTPGQGLQFLFEYFSETQRNKGNFPGRFSGRQFSNSRSEMNVSTLELGDSALYLCASSSGAVPGTDTQYFGPGTRLTVL.